Sequencing of this TCR beta chain was carried out in a study of T-cell memory formation after mild COVID-19. MiXCR, run by TCRdb on the 5' RACE reads, gives a single entry per CDR3 protein. The sample has 300,000 to 400,000 distinct CDR3 sequences, 25% to 30% seen once. V was pared by 2 bases and J by 10 bases, with 15 bases between. The CDR3 runs 13 residues. Germline CDR1 and CDR2: GTSNPN and SVGIG (reference sequence). The chain combines TRBV30 with TRBJ2-1, with D perhaps TRBD1 (5 bases). Material for sequencing was PBMCs or a T cell subset sorted from them (not recorded which). The TCR originated in an adult woman who had mild COVID-19 (a few samples of this study predate the infection). Cell type and time point are not known. This CDR3 reads CAWSNLGRGEQFF. The CDR3 DNA reads TGTGCCTGGAGTAATCTGGGGCGTGGGGAGCAGTTCTTC.